Listed below are T cell receptor beta chains from one sample, sequenced in a study of blood T cell repertoires in COVID-19. Some clones are missing from TCRdb's copy, which holds only in-frame ones; the method was immunoSEQ multiplex PCR. The repertoire includes under 300,000 clones, around 90% of them detected once, and more than 0.95% sits in the top ten. What was sequenced was peripheral blood. The receptor source for this set is a woman aged 40 to 50 who had recovered from COVID-19. CDR3s include the opening cysteine and the closing phenylalanine or tryptophan.

v_gene	j_gene	CDR3aa
TRBV5-1	TRBJ2-3	CASSFGSSGSTDTQYF
TRBV6-5	TRBJ2-1	CASSNPAAVAGEQFF
TRBV5-1	TRBJ1-4	CASSLGPQGEATNEKLFF
TRBV5-4	TRBJ1-1	CASSGGTGPGSTEAFF
TRBV29-1	TRBJ1-1	CSARGGAEAINTEAFF
TRBV5-1	TRBJ2-1	CASSLETGPRQFF
TRBV28	TRBJ2-1	CASSLRRTPGGDEQFF
TRBV9	TRBJ1-1	CASSVGGRKNTEAFF
TRBV7-8	TRBJ2-7	CASSLGSDEQYF
TRBV29-1	TRBJ1-4	CSVEIGTGDEKLFF
TRBV3-1/TRBV3-2	TRBJ1-2	CASSQGTPTYGYTF
TRBV6-2/TRBV6-3	TRBJ1-2	CASSPGTAGRDGYTF
TRBV18	TRBJ2-1	CASSPPGLAYNEQFF
TRBV2	TRBJ1-1	CASSELGRGATEAFF
TRBV1	TRBJ2-1	CTSSHGDISGPTYNEQFF
TRBV20-1	TRBJ1-2	CSASPGGYGYTF
TRBV24-1	TRBJ2-1	CATSAPGLAGVGGSYNEQFF
TRBV7-8	TRBJ2-7	CASSLAGLAGAYEQYF
TRBV5-5	TRBJ2-7	CASSPTGDYEQYF
TRBV5-1	TRBJ1-1	CASSPPQGAGTEAFF
TRBV11-3	TRBJ1-2	CASSFGTQGGYTF
TRBV6-5	TRBJ1-6	CASSYWGVSPLHF
TRBV5-5	TRBJ2-1	CASSLGRQGPNEQFF
TRBV7-8	TRBJ1-3	CASSRGAGLSGNTIYF
TRBV25-1	TRBJ2-7	CASSLRLMSEQYF
TRBV19	TRBJ1-1	CASSGRTGPTEAFF
TRBV7-9	TRBJ2-7	CASSLVGSSYEQYF
TRBV24-1	TRBJ1-1	CATSPGGAGDTEAFF
TRBV7-9	TRBJ1-3	CASSPTGAGNTIYF
TRBV10-3	TRBJ1-5	CAISGGVNQPQHF
TRBV18	TRBJ1-1	CASSPTRRDTEAFF
TRBV24-1	TRBJ1-2	CATSDLDGPAYGYTF
TRBV2	TRBJ2-3	CASSARTSGSSTDTQYF
TRBV4-3	TRBJ2-3	CASSREGADTQYF
TRBV28	TRBJ1-2	CASRGSGQGSYGYTF
TRBV7-9	TRBJ2-7	CASSLASDTYEQYF
TRBV7-9	TRBJ2-6	CASRRDSGANVLTF
TRBV18	TRBJ1-2	CASSLNRQGVNGYTF
TRBV6-2/TRBV6-3	TRBJ2-7	CASSPGTSGHEQYF
TRBV6-5	TRBJ1-3	CASGGEGTIYF
TRBV6-1	TRBJ1-1	CASSETLSRAEAFF
TRBV11-2	TRBJ2-7	CASSLSRGSTGGGVQYF
TRBV6-5	TRBJ1-2	CASSPGQPEGGYTF
TRBV7-9	TRBJ2-2	CAPPGRGGGTGELFF
TRBV13	TRBJ1-6	CASSSSFTRWTGNSPLHF
TRBV19	TRBJ2-7	CASSMGQGGLEQYF
TRBV3-1/TRBV3-2	TRBJ2-3	CASSPGGARTDTQYF
TRBV6-7	TRBJ1-6	CASSYSTGPGGSPLHF
TRBV24-1	TRBJ2-7	CATTPGGPPYEQYF
TRBV6-5	TRBJ2-1	CASTPDRIPYNEQFF
TRBV18	TRBJ1-5	CASSPPGPPDQPQHF
TRBV9	TRBJ2-3	CASSLREEGGTQYF
TRBV27	TRBJ1-2	CASRRMTGLYGYTF
TRBV5-4	TRBJ1-2	CASSTPVGGNYGYTF
TRBV19	TRBJ1-4	CASRPRGEPNEKLFF